This passage covers 30 T cell receptor beta chains from one sample sequenced in a study of graft-versus-host responses after intestinal transplantation. Using immunoSEQ multiplex PCR, the repertoire was profiled, and TCRdb retains in-frame clones only, with some absent. The profile covers about 82,000 clones, with around 91% appearing a single time and roughly 0.1% taken by the ten largest. These receptors are not linked to any known antigen. Sequenced material: unstimulated CD4+ T cells sorted from spleen or lymph node cells, taken before intestinal transplant. The receptor source for this set is a human donor who received an intestinal transplant.

This chain links TRBV6-5 with TRBJ1-5, with D tentatively TRBD1 (6 bases). V shed 4 bases and J shed 6 bases, with 13 bases lying between them. Germline V gene sequence: CDR1 MNHEY, CDR2 SVGAGI. The CDR3 is 14 residues long. CDR3 protein: CASSSRGAGQPQHF. The CDR3 nucleotides read TGTGCCAGCAGTTCCAGGGGCGCAGGTCAGCCCCAGCATTTT.

V is TRBV7-8 and J is TRBJ1-3; the D gene is possibly TRBD1 (5 bases). The CDR3 extends over 16 amino acids. Trimming cost V 5 bases and J 0 bases, with 14 bases left between them. Germline CDR1 is SGHVS and CDR2 is FQNEAQ. The CDR3 DNA reads as TGTGCCAGCAGCCAAAGGGGCGGGAGCTCTGGAAACACCATATATTTT. Its translation is CASSQRGGSSGNTIYF.

This chain connects TRBV6-4 to TRBJ2-1; TRBD2 is a possible D gene (7 bases). The germline V gene encodes CDR1 MRHNA and CDR2 SNTAGT. CDR3 length: 15 amino acids. Trimming took 0 bases from V and 8 from J, leaving 14 bases between them. The CDR3, as DNA: TGTGCCAGCAGTGACTCAGGGGGGGGCAAGGATGAGCAGTTCTTC. It is translated as CASSDSGGGKDEQFF.

J is TRBJ1-2 and V is TRBV2; 9 bases are a match to TRBD1. Trimming took 5 bases from V and 2 from J; bases not matched to a gene: 6. CDR3 length: 15 amino acids. CDR1 and CDR2 from the germline V gene are SNHLY and FYNNEI. CDR3 protein: CASSLRTGANYGYTF. CDR3 in DNA: TGTGCCAGCAGTTTAAGGACAGGGGCCAACTATGGCTACACCTTC.

The V and J genes are TRBV19 and TRBJ2-5, with a tentative D call TRBD1 (6 bases). The CDR3 runs to 16 residues. Germline CDR1 is LNHDA and CDR2 is SQIVND (reference sequence). Trimming took off 4 bases at V and 2 bases at J, with 17 bases between the two ends. As DNA, the CDR3 is TGTGCCAGTAGTACGAGCCGGACAGTAACTCAAGAGACCCAGTACTTC. This translates into CASSTSRTVTQETQYF.

The chain carries TRBV7-2 and TRBJ2-1; no clear D. The CDR3 runs 11 residues. Trimming cost V 7 bases and J 10 bases, with 11 bases left between them. CDR1 and CDR2 (germline): SGHTA, FQGNSA. CDR3 DNA: TGTGCCAGCACCAATTCTGGCGAGCAGTTCTTC. Translated, it gives CASTNSGEQFF.

V gene TRBV29-1 combines with J gene TRBJ1-2; 11 positions agree with TRBD1. Germline V CDR1 and CDR2: SQVTM, ANQGSEA. This CDR3 comprises 15 residues. V lost 4 bases to trimming and J lost 6 bases; unmatched junction nucleotides: 10. The CDR3 protein is CSVAGGAGQGDGYTF. CDR3 nucleotides: TGCAGCGTTGCCGGTGGGGCGGGACAGGGGGATGGCTACACCTTC.

This chain joins TRBV6-1 and TRBJ1-2, with D unresolved. The CDR3 spans 15 residues. V was clipped by 6 bases and J by 4 bases, with 18 bases between them. Germline V CDR1 and CDR2: MNHNS, SASEGT. CDR3 amino acids: CASSVTWALTYGYTF. CDR3 nucleotides: TGTGCCAGCAGCGTGACATGGGCCCTAACCTATGGCTACACCTTC.

The chain is built from TRBV4-3 and TRBJ2-2; the D is unclear. Trimming cost V 6 bases and J 5 bases, with 7 bases left between them. CDR1 and CDR2 from the germline V gene are LGHNA and YSLEER. The CDR3 is 12 residues long. CDR3 in DNA: TGCGCCAGCAGTACAGAAACCGGGGAGCTGTTTTTT. Translated: CASSTETGELFF.

This clone was detected once. The chain joins TRBV10-1 to TRBJ2-4, with 7 bases matching TRBD2. V was clipped by 2 bases and J by 10 bases; unmatched bases: 11. The CDR3 has 15 residues. CDR1 and CDR2 from the germline V gene are WNHNN and SYGVQD (reference sequence). This chain's CDR3 is CASSEVGEGTLIQYF. The CDR3 DNA reads as TGCGCCAGCAGTGAGGTCGGGGAGGGTACCCTAATTCAGTACTTC.

The chain uses TRBV10-3 and TRBJ2-5; perhaps TRBD2 as D (6 bases). Trimming shortened V by 8 bases and J by 2 bases, and 12 bases separated the two germline ends. This CDR3 is built from 13 residues. Per the germline V gene, CDR1 is ENHRY and CDR2 is SYGVKD. The CDR3 spells CAIGRDLQETQYF. In DNA, the CDR3 is TGTGCCATCGGCCGGGACTTACAAGAGACCCAGTACTTC.

This sequence joins TRBV4-1 and TRBJ2-7, with TRBD1 matching over 9 bases. The CDR3 runs 15 residues. Trimming took 4 bases from V and 7 from J; bases not matched to a gene: 11. Germline V gives CDR1 MGHRA, CDR2 YSYEKL. CDR3 DNA sequence: TGCGCCAGCAGCCGGGATGACAGGGGGTCAGAAGAGCAGTACTTC. It encodes CASSRDDRGSEEQYF.

This chain connects TRBV30 to TRBJ2-7; 11 bases are shared with TRBD2. This CDR3 spans 14 amino acids. CDR1 is GTSNPN and CDR2 is SVGIG in the germline V gene (reference sequence). The J segment lost 7 bases and the V segment lost 3 bases, leaving 8 bases of the junction unmatched. Written as DNA, the CDR3 is TGTGCCTGGAGAGATAGCGGGGGGGCGGGGGAGCAGTACTTC. Translated, it gives CAWRDSGGAGEQYF.

The rearrangement uses TRBV5-8 and TRBJ1-5; possible D gene TRBD1, 5 bases. Trimming removed 2 bases from V and 0 bases from J, with 12 bases in between. The V gene's germline CDR1 is SGHTS and CDR2 YDEGEE. The CDR3 contains 16 residues. The CDR3 nucleotides are TGTGCCAGCAGCTTTGACAGATTTGGTAGCAATCAGCCCCAGCATTTT. Translation: CASSFDRFGSNQPQHF. The full variable domain, with the rest looked up from reference TRBV5-8 and TRBJ1-5, is EAGVTQSPTHLIKTRGQQATLRCSPISGHTSVYWYQQALGLGLQFLLWYDEGEERNRGNFPPRFSGRQFPNYSSELNVNALELEDSALYLCASSFDRFGSNQPQHFGDGTRLSIL.

This clone was seen more than once but under ten times. The CDR3 region has the DNA TGTGCCAGCAGTGCGGACTTATCAACCTACGAGCAGTACTTC. This translates into CASSADLSTYEQYF. V usage is TRBV2 and J usage is TRBJ2-7; weak D call: TRBD2 (5 bases). The CDR3 sequence is 14 residues long. The germline V gene has CDR1 SNHLY and CDR2 FYNNEI. Trimming shortened V by 4 bases and J by 2 bases, and 12 bases separated the two germline ends.

This chain joins TRBV19 and TRBJ2-5; D gene ambiguous. Germline V gene data show CDR1 as LNHDA and CDR2 as SQIVND (reference sequence). The CDR3 is made up of 14 amino acids. Trimming left V 1 base short and J 1 base short, with 7 bases between. CDR3: CASSIGGSQETQYF. CDR3 nucleotide sequence: TGTGCCAGTAGTATAGGTGGCAGCCAAGAGACCCAGTACTTC.

The chain joins TRBV6-5 to TRBJ1-1; 9 nucleotides agree with TRBD1. After removal of 5 bases from V and 1 base from J, the junction contained 2 bases not matched to a gene. Germline CDR1 and CDR2: MNHEY and SVGAGI. This CDR3 contains 14 residues. Written as DNA, the CDR3 is TGTGCCAGCAGTGGACAGGGGCGGAACACTGAAGCTTTCTTT. Amino acid sequence: CASSGQGRNTEAFF.

This chain links TRBV5-6 with TRBJ2-7; 13 positions agree with TRBD2. Per the germline V gene, CDR1 is SGHDT and CDR2 is YYEEEE. Losses at the gene ends were 4 bases for V and 1 base for J; bases not matched to a gene: 5. The CDR3 length is 16 residues. The CDR3 reads CASSPGLAGASYEQYF. DNA for the CDR3: TGTGCCAGCAGCCCCGGACTAGCGGGGGCGTCCTACGAGCAGTACTTC.

The chain recombines TRBV10-3 with TRBJ2-1, with 14 bases that match TRBD2. CDR1 is ENHRY and CDR2 is SYGVKD in the germline V gene. J was trimmed by 9 bases and V by 6 bases; bases with no gene match: 4. The CDR3 contains 14 residues. This chain's CDR3 is CAIRGTSGGAEQFF. The DNA of the CDR3 is TGTGCCATCAGGGGGACTAGCGGGGGCGCTGAGCAGTTCTTC.

This clone appeared once. The chain uses TRBV19 and TRBJ1-1; D may be TRBD1 (5 bases). In germline, CDR1 is LNHDA, CDR2 SQIVND (reference sequence). The CDR3 extends over 16 amino acids. V was clipped by 7 bases and J by 0 bases, with 18 bases between them. The CDR3 loop is CASTVRWGILNTEAFF. CDR3 coding DNA: TGTGCCAGTACCGTAAGGTGGGGCATACTGAACACTGAAGCTTTCTTT.

This chain links TRBV18 with TRBJ2-7, with 7 bases fitting TRBD1. This CDR3 region has 13 residues. The V segment lost 4 bases and the J segment 2 bases; nucleotides outside the gene matches: 2. Germline-derived CDR1 and CDR2 are KGHSH and LQKENI. CDR3 bases: TGTGCCAGCTCACGGGACAGAACCTACGAGCAGTACTTC. This translates into CASSRDRTYEQYF.

The V gene is TRBV6-5, the J gene TRBJ2-7, with a tentative D call TRBD1 (7 bases). Germline CDR1 is MNHEY and CDR2 is SVGAGI. The germline V and J ends were trimmed by 5 bases and 3 bases, with 14 bases remaining between them. The CDR3 is 14 residues long. CDR3 residues: CASSADRRDYEQYF. As DNA, the CDR3 is TGTGCCAGCAGTGCGGACAGGAGGGACTACGAGCAGTACTTC.

CDR3 sequence (DNA): TGTGCCAGCAGCCAAGGTCCGGTGGTGGGTTCGGAGCAGTACTTC. This codes for CASSQGPVVGSEQYF. J is TRBJ2-5 and V is TRBV14; D is uncertain. This CDR3 spans 15 amino acids. Germline V gives CDR1 SGHDN, CDR2 FVKESK. Trimming pared 1 base from V and 11 bases from J, leaving 20 bases between.

The chain joins TRBV27 to TRBJ2-7; weak D call: TRBD2 (8 bases). The CDR3 runs 14 residues. Germline V gene lookup returns CDR1 MNHEY and CDR2 SMNVEV (reference sequence). Trimming shortened V by 11 bases and J by 4 bases, and 21 bases separated the two germline ends. CDR3 DNA: TGTGCCTGCCAGGGGGGGCGGGGGGTTTACGAGCAGTACTTC. Encoded protein: CACQGGRGVYEQYF.

This clone was counted a few times. The CDR3 sequence is CASSYGTGYNSPLHF. The CDR3 nucleotides are TGTGCCAGCAGTTATGGGACAGGGTATAATTCACCCCTCCACTTT. This chain links TRBV6-5 with TRBJ1-6; 9 nucleotides line up with TRBD1. Germline CDR1 and CDR2: MNHEY and SVGAGI. The J segment lost 4 bases and the V segment lost 3 bases, leaving 1 base of the junction unmatched. The CDR3 runs to 15 residues.

The chain joins TRBV14 to TRBJ1-2, with 7 bases lining up with TRBD1. The germline gives CDR1 SGHDN, CDR2 FVKESK. The CDR3 covers 14 residues. The V and J ends lost 0 bases and 6 bases, in that order; junction bases with no gene match: 4. DNA of the CDR3: TGTGCCAGCAGCCAAGATTTGCAGGGGGATGGCTACACCTTC. Its protein is CASSQDLQGDGYTF.

This clone has just one count. V is TRBV5-1 and J is TRBJ1-2; D is undetermined. The germline CDR1 and CDR2 sequences are SGHRS and YFSETQ. The CDR3 contains 14 residues. V lost 0 bases and J lost 4, with 10 bases in between. The CDR3 DNA follows: TGCGCCAGCAGCTTGGAGAGCAGGTCCTATGGCTACACCTTC. Translated, it gives CASSLESRSYGYTF.

The gene calls are TRBV5-1 and TRBJ2-3, with unresolved D. Germline V gene sequence: CDR1 SGHRS, CDR2 YFSETQ. The CDR3 is 11 amino acids. Trimming stripped 5 bases from V and 4 bases from J, with 5 bases between. The CDR3 region is CASSSADTQYF. CDR3 coding DNA: TGCGCCAGCAGTTCGGCAGATACGCAGTATTTT.

This sequence joins TRBV7-9 and TRBJ2-1; no definite D call. CDR3 length equals 15 residues. Trimming shortened V by 5 bases and J by 9 bases, and 20 bases separated the two germline ends. In germline, CDR1 is SEHNR, CDR2 FQNEAQ (reference sequence). CDR3 DNA: TGTGCCAGCAGCCCCCGAGGTATCCTTCACGGTGAGCAGTTCTTC. Translation gives CASSPRGILHGEQFF.

The chain carries TRBV9 and TRBJ2-2; TRBD1 matches at 11 bases. J was trimmed by 4 bases and V by 3 bases; bases with no gene match: 5. CDR1 is SGDLS and CDR2 is YYNGEE in the germline V gene. This CDR3 spans 16 amino acids. The CDR3 nucleotides read TGTGCCAGCAGCGCGACGGGGACAGGGGGCACCGGGGAGCTGTTTTTT. It yields the protein CASSATGTGGTGELFF.